This T cell receptor (beta chain) was sequenced in a study of blood T cell repertoires in COVID-19. On the study more broadly: Samples taken during acute and convalescent COVID-19 were collected in the United States, Italy and Spain. Sources were T cells, B-cell-depleted T cells, or PBMCs; the material itself was cDNA or gDNA.

Study processing details: Researchers report that nucleated cell counts were estimated from reference gene primer amplification. The method was immunoSEQ multiplex PCR; TCRdb's version includes in-frame clones alone and lacks a portion of them. V, J and clone size derive from that table, while D and trimming were established from the DNA sequence. The repertoire holds 75,000 to 95,000 clones, with approximately 88% as singletons. Followed over time, Seattle patients had been enrolled while infection was active. CDR1 is MGHRA, CDR2 YSYEKL, per germline. This CDR3 has 17 amino acids. Trimming stripped 0 bases from V and 0 bases from J, with 12 bases between.

The specimen sequenced was peripheral blood. This receptor was identified in a woman between 55 and 75 years old with COVID-19, enrolled during active disease. The chain joins TRBV4-1 to TRBJ1-3, with D maybe TRBD1 (6 bases). CDR3 sequence: CASSQDLGQSSGNTIYF. CDR3 sequence (DNA): TGCGCCAGCAGCCAAGACCTTGGACAGAGCTCTGGAAACACCATATATTTT.